What follows are 2 T cell receptor beta chains derived from one specimen sequenced in a study of T cell clonality in common variable immunodeficiency. Antigens for these TCRs are unknown. Assay used: immunoSEQ multiplex PCR; TCRdb lists only in-frame clones, some missing. Its table lists roughly 16,000 clones. Findings and limits, study-wide: Fewer deletions and N-nucleotide insertions were reportedly seen in common variable immunodeficiency TCR beta sequences.

The material sequenced was peripheral blood mononuclear cells. The receptors here all came from a human donor with common variable immunodeficiency.

Concerning this clone itself: Read sequence stops 3 residues before the CDR3 end, and the germline J gene provides the missing end. The rearrangement uses TRBV2 and TRBJ1-5; perhaps TRBD1 as D (5 bases). CDR1 is SNHLY and CDR2 is FYNNEI in the germline V gene. The CDR3 contains 15 residues. The V and J ends lost 3 bases and 2 bases respectively, with 11 bases between them. The CDR3 loop reads CASSEGRGGNQPQHF. The covered CDR3 bases are TGTGCCAGCAGTGAGGGAAGGGGAGGCAATCAGCCC.

As to this clone: From the germline J gene comes the end of the CDR3, since the read stops 3 residues before it. The rearrangement joins TRBV19 to TRBJ1-1; D not certain. Germline V gives CDR1 LNHDA, CDR2 SQIVND (reference sequence). This CDR3 has 12 residues. V was trimmed by 6 bases and J by 5 bases, leaving 10 bases between them. The CDR3 bases that were read are TGTGCCAGTAGCGTGACCAGGACTGAA. Translation gives CASSVTRTE. The whole CDR3 protein is CASSVTRTEAFF.